The present T cell receptor (beta chain) was sequenced within a study of cytomegalovirus exposure and HLA in healthy donors. The CDR3 extends over 17 amino acids. V lost 2 bases and J lost 3, with 20 bases in between. CDR1 SGDLS and CDR2 YYNGEE come from the germline V gene. This clone was detected only a few times. Primers included in the PCR were 60 Vbeta and 13 Jbeta primers. Only in-frame clones appear in the TCRdb table, and some are missing; sequencing was by immunoSEQ multiplex PCR. Of fewer than 150,000 clones listed, roughly 68% are singletons. Input material: PBMCs. This chain uses TRBV9 with TRBJ2-5; D is perhaps TRBD2 (5 bases). The sequence was obtained from a woman aged 45-65 years in good health and CMV-seropositive. The DNA for the CDR3 is TGTGCCAGCAGCGTGGACTCCGGGTTTAGCGTAAAAGAGACCCAGTACTTC. Protein product: CASSVDSGFSVKETQYF.